A single sample is the source of the 20 T cell receptor beta chains below, sequenced in a study of blood T cell repertoires in COVID-19. Method: immunoSEQ multiplex PCR; TCRdb's copy keeps in-frame clones and lacks some. The sample lists 200,000 to 250,000 clones, roughly 90% occurring once. The sequenced material came from PBMCs or T cells enriched from blood (not recorded which). The receptors shown here come from a man younger than 40 who had been exposed to COVID-19.

This clone was seen more than once but under ten times. V is TRBV3-1 (or the pseudogene TRBV3-2) and J is TRBJ1-1; D is ambiguous. Trimming left V 1 base short and J 0 bases short, with 3 bases between. Germline V gives CDR1 LGHDT, CDR2 YNNKEL (reference sequence). This CDR3 is 13 amino acids long. The DNA of the CDR3 is TGTGCCAGCAGCCAAGTCATGAACACTGAAGCTTTCTTT. It codes for CASSQVMNTEAFF.

This clone occurred once. The chain is built from TRBV25-1 and TRBJ1-1; no firm D call. The CDR3 runs to 15 residues. Germline lookup yields CDR1 MGHDK and CDR2 SYGVNS. V lost 1 base and J lost 1, with 10 bases in between. The CDR3 region is CASSEFAGTNTEAFF. For the CDR3, the DNA is TGTGCCAGCAGTGAATTTGCAGGTACGAACACTGAAGCTTTCTTT.

The chain has TRBV7-9 and TRBJ2-3; TRBD2 matches at 9 bases. The CDR3 extends over 15 amino acids. Germline V lookup: CDR1 SEHNR, CDR2 FQNEAQ (reference sequence). The ends lost 0 bases at V and 3 bases at J; junction bases unmatched: 1. In nucleotides, the CDR3 is TGTGCCAGCAGCTTAGCGGCGGGGGGGACAGATACGCAGTATTTT. Its protein is CASSLAAGGTDTQYF.

The V call is TRBV3-1 (or the pseudogene TRBV3-2), the J call TRBJ2-3; the D gene is possibly TRBD2 (5 bases). Germline CDR1 and CDR2: LGHDT and YNNKEL (reference sequence). This CDR3 is 15 amino acids long. The V and J ends lost 4 bases and 0 bases respectively, with 11 bases between them. CDR3 bases: TGTGCCAGCAGCCCAGAGGGCAGAAGCACAGATACGCAGTATTTT. This sequence encodes CASSPEGRSTDTQYF.

The V and J genes are TRBV5-1 and TRBJ2-3, with 9 nucleotides matching TRBD1. This CDR3 contains 15 residues. V gave up 1 base and J gave up 3 bases; unmatched junction bases: 3. Germline lookup yields CDR1 SGHRS and CDR2 YFSETQ. The DNA of the CDR3 is TGCGCCAGCAGCTTGAGGGGGACAGGGACAGATACGCAGTATTTT. Its protein is CASSLRGTGTDTQYF.

The gene calls are TRBV7-6 and TRBJ1-1, with D unresolved. The CDR3 totals 15 residues. Germline CDR1 reads SGHVS; CDR2 reads FNYEAQ. Deletions cut 1 base from V and 1 base from J, with 10 bases between. Here the CDR3 DNA reads TGTGCCAGCAGCTTAGATCACAGCCCGAACACTGAAGCTTTCTTT. This codes for CASSLDHSPNTEAFF. The whole variable domain, filled in from reference TRBV7-6 and TRBJ1-1, reads GAGVSQSPRYKVTKRGQDVALRCDPISGHVSLYWYRQALGQGPEFLTYFNYEAQQDKSGLPNDRFSAERPEGSISTLTIQRTEQRDSAMYRCASSLDHSPNTEAFFGQGTRLTVV.

The V and J genes are TRBV5-8 and TRBJ2-7, with 7 bases aligning to TRBD1. CDR3 length: 13 amino acids. CDR1 is SGHTS, CDR2 YDEGEE, per germline. The V and J ends lost 3 bases and 2 bases, in that order; junction bases with no gene match: 2. The CDR3 bases are TGTGCCAGCAGCTCCAGGGGGACCTACGAGCAGTACTTC. It yields the protein CASSSRGTYEQYF.

This sequence joins TRBV7-9 and TRBJ1-3, with D possibly being TRBD1 (6 bases). This CDR3 has 14 residues. Germline CDR1 and CDR2: SEHNR and FQNEAQ (reference sequence). Trimming took 5 bases from V and 2 from J, leaving 10 bases between them. CDR3 in amino acids: CASSGQSTGNTIYF. CDR3 nucleotides: TGTGCCAGCAGCGGACAGTCGACTGGAAACACCATATATTTT.

V and J are TRBV20-1 and TRBJ2-3; TRBD2 matches at 10 bases. Germline V gives CDR1 DFQATT, CDR2 SNEGSKA (reference sequence). The ends lost 3 bases at V and 2 bases at J; junction bases unmatched: 11. The CDR3 loop spans 17 amino acids. The CDR3 spells CSASASGGQLFTDTQYF. As DNA, the CDR3 is TGCAGTGCTAGTGCTAGCGGGGGCCAATTATTCACAGATACGCAGTATTTT.

The chain uses TRBV19 and TRBJ2-7; possible D gene TRBD1, 6 bases. The CDR3 contains 14 residues. Germline values: CDR1 LNHDA, CDR2 SQIVND (reference sequence). V was clipped by 4 bases and J by 1 base, with 11 bases between them. The CDR3 DNA reads as TGTGCCAGTAGTAGACAGGCGCGGTCCTACGAGCAGTACTTC. It specifies CASSRQARSYEQYF.

By proportion, this clone is medium-sized. The rearrangement joins TRBV5-4 to TRBJ1-1; no clear D. The V gene lost 4 bases and the J gene lost 3 bases, with 16 bases spanning the gap. This CDR3 has 15 amino acids. Per germline, CDR1 SGHNT and CDR2 YYREEE (reference sequence). This CDR3 reads CASSPEEGIYTEAFF. The CDR3 coding sequence is TGTGCCAGCAGCCCGGAGGAGGGCATTTACACTGAAGCTTTCTTT.

This chain connects TRBV5-5 to TRBJ1-1; no reliable D call. The length of the CDR3 is 14 residues. The germline V and J ends were trimmed by 6 bases and 0 bases, with 12 bases remaining between them. CDR1 SGHKS and CDR2 YYEKEE come from the germline V gene (reference sequence). This chain's CDR3 is CASTETRLNTEAFF. As DNA, the CDR3 is TGTGCCAGCACCGAGACGAGGTTGAACACTGAAGCTTTCTTT.

The chain joins TRBV6-5 to TRBJ1-5; 8 bases line up with TRBD1. Germline V gene lookup returns CDR1 MNHEY and CDR2 SVGAGI. The CDR3 totals 15 residues. After removal of 6 bases from V and 5 bases from J, the junction contained 9 bases not matched to a gene. The CDR3 DNA reads TGTGCCAGCAGCCCCCGGACAGGGTTGGATCAGCCCCAGCATTTT. Protein product: CASSPRTGLDQPQHF.

The chain couples TRBV6-5 to TRBJ1-1; D might be TRBD1 (6 bases). Per the germline V gene, CDR1 is MNHEY and CDR2 is SVGAGI. The CDR3 is 14 residues long. Deletions cut 4 bases from V and 5 bases from J, with 14 bases between. CDR3 sequence reads: CASSSAGEGTEAFF. CDR3 nucleotide sequence: TGTGCCAGCAGTTCCGCAGGGGAAGGGACTGAAGCTTTCTTT.

This clone has more than one count but fewer than ten. The chain combines TRBV3-1 (or the pseudogene TRBV3-2) with TRBJ1-3; a weak D match, TRBD1 (5 bases). CDR1 and CDR2 (germline): LGHDT, YNNKEL (reference sequence). This CDR3 contains 15 residues. V lost 7 bases and J 1 base, leaving 14 bases between the germline ends. The CDR3 loop is CASTHGGVSGNTIYF. CDR3 DNA: TGTGCCAGCACCCACGGGGGGGTGTCTGGAAACACCATATATTTT.

About this clone: The identical CDR3 is also encoded by other nucleotide sequences in the sample. The rearrangement joins TRBV5-1 to TRBJ1-1; TRBD1 matches at 7 bases. CDR1 SGHRS and CDR2 YFSETQ come from the germline V gene. This CDR3 is 14 amino acids long. V gave up 3 bases and J gave up 0 bases; unmatched junction bases: 2. CDR3 DNA sequence: TGCGCCAGCAGCTCCACAGGGGTGAACACTGAAGCTTTCTTT. Protein product: CASSSTGVNTEAFF.

In its sample, this clone was seen once. The V gene is TRBV19, the J gene TRBJ1-2; perhaps TRBD1 as D (6 bases). Trimming shortened V by 5 bases and J by 4 bases, and 11 bases separated the two germline ends. From germline, CDR1 is LNHDA and CDR2 SQIVND (reference sequence). This CDR3 has 13 residues. The chain's CDR3 is CASSERGGYGYTF. Here the CDR3 DNA reads TGTGCCAGTAGTGAGAGGGGGGGCTATGGCTACACCTTC.

The rearrangement uses TRBV6-5 and TRBJ2-5, with TRBD2 as a possible D gene (6 bases). The length of the CDR3 is 15 residues. Germline CDR1 is MNHEY and CDR2 is SVGAGI. Trimming took off 6 bases at V and 5 bases at J, with 19 bases between the two ends. The CDR3 sequence is CASSSRSYRGETQYF. Written as DNA, the CDR3 is TGTGCCAGCAGCTCTCGGTCCTATCGGGGGGAGACCCAGTACTTC.

The chain uses TRBV2 and TRBJ1-1, with D perhaps matching TRBD1 (6 bases). The V gene's germline CDR1 is SNHLY and CDR2 FYNNEI. V dropped 6 bases and J dropped 11 bases, with 22 bases sitting between them. The CDR3 length is 14 residues. CDR3 nucleotide sequence: TGTGCCAGCAGGCCATCATCCGGACAGTTTAGGGCTTTCTTT. This translates into CASRPSSGQFRAFF.

The DNA of the CDR3 is TGTGCCAGCAGCCGACAGGGGGGTATAGACGAGCAGTACTTC. Protein: CASSRQGGIDEQYF. The rearrangement uses TRBV5-5 and TRBJ2-7, with 9 nucleotides matching TRBD1. Germline-derived CDR1 and CDR2 are SGHKS and YYEKEE (reference sequence). The CDR3 contains 14 residues. Trimming cost V 4 bases and J 5 bases; bases outside gene matches: 7.